This T cell receptor (beta chain) is drawn from a study of cytomegalovirus exposure and HLA in healthy donors (dated by TCRdb to between 2016 and 2019). General notes on the study: An earlier analysis of about 530 of the donors reported 276 Gb of sequence data and 95 million to 140 million unique TCR beta sequences obtained from approximately 180 million T cells. Roughly 300 gigabases of sequencing data and 70 million to 85 million unique TCR sequences were included in an early release covering roughly 600 HLA-typed donors. Of the roughly 400 genotyped donors, approximately 83% fell in the genetic ancestry cluster associated with self-reported Caucasian donors. The study aimed to test whether cataloging public T cell receptors could reveal signatures of past pathogen exposure. The study used immunosequencing to profile the T cell repertoires of approximately 640 subjects and linked those repertoires to cytomegalovirus serostatus. Along with the 666-subject first cohort, a separate validation cohort of about 110 different subjects was used. To predict cytomegalovirus infection status, the study combined high-throughput TCR immunosequencing, statistical association of individual TCRs with disease status, and machine learning. A later analysis re-examined previously published TCR beta repertoires from 600 to 700 donors and added high-resolution HLA genotyping to investigate patterns of TCR occurrence. Rather than using new phenotypic data, the later analysis identified candidate immune exposures from TCR beta sequences and from how often those sequences occurred across donors. To decide whether each TCR beta V gene segment behaved as functional or pseudogenic, an earlier analysis of approximately 600 of the donors relied on high-throughput TCR beta sequencing. Donor age, sex, ethnicity and CMV serostatus were compiled alongside the repertoire data. A later genetic analysis took genome-wide SNP genotypes for about 55% of the 666 donors and used that subset as a discovery cohort. Every discovery cohort repertoire had been produced on one sequencing platform. Class I and class II HLA loci were covered by the typing at four-digit resolution. Typing coverage differed by locus: A, B, C, DRB1 and DQB1 were typed in about 620-640 donors, DQA1 in 500 to 550, DPA1 in around 580, and DPB1 in 400 to 480. A handful of DR-DQ haplotypes were handled as single units for association and clustering because linkage in the cohort was strong. Across 300 to 400 genotyped donors of the cohort, an average of about 200,000 unique TCR beta nucleotide sequences per donor were sequenced, and roughly 17% of those sequences were non-productive.

Comments on this clone: The antigen this receptor binds is unknown. The record has no base qualities; no much larger clone is one base away.

The method behind the library was the immunoSEQ multiplex PCR assay. The multiplex PCR relied on a mix of 60 forward primers for TCR Vbeta segments and 13 reverse primers for TCR Jbeta segments. A multiplex PCR assay on genomic DNA amplified the CDR3 region of rearranged TCR beta genes. The Illumina HiSeq System was used to sequence the amplified TCR beta libraries as 87-base-pair reads. In the paper's pipeline: Across the 500 to 750 repertoires, a later analysis counted tens of millions of unique TCR beta chains, roughly 11 million of which were shared by at least two donors. A nearest-neighbor algorithm error-corrected the raw reads and collapsed the reads into unique sequences, merging closely related sequences to remove PCR and sequencing errors. Alignment of CDR3 sequences to IMGT reference sequences was used to assign V, D and J gene segments. For a sequence to be retained, a match of at least six nucleotides was required to both a V gene segment and a J gene segment. A rearrangement was called productive if the CDR3 had no stop codons and remained in frame with V and J, and every other rearrangement was called non-productive. Following IMGT convention, CDR3 was defined as the stretch from the second conserved V-encoded cysteine to the conserved J-encoded phenylalanine. Sequences without an unambiguous match to a single V gene segment were excluded from the earlier analysis of about 630 of the donors. In an earlier analysis of a few hundred of the donors, V segments were called functional above 56.7% productive rearrangements and were called segregating when the between-donor standard deviation exceeded 5%. A statistical classification framework was built for diagnosing cytomegalovirus status from the catalog of TCR beta chain sequences. A later analysis assigned V and J genes by comparing TCR nucleotide sequences with IMGT/GENE-DB human TR gene sequences. In a later analysis, CDR3 sequences and most-parsimonious VDJ recombination scenarios were assigned using the TCRdist pipeline. In a later analysis, each TCR beta chain was defined by its CDR3 amino acid sequence together with its V-gene family, and reads lacking a unique V-gene family were excluded. As a way to deal with suspected cross-contamination and a sequencing artifact, a later analysis dropped 450 to 600 nucleotide sequences that were highly shared and had low generation probability. In a later analysis, a clonal expansion index was calculated for each public chain from normalized within-repertoire ranks of inferred template counts. Generation probabilities in a later analysis came from a VDJ recombination model fitted to out-of-frame rearrangements, and those results were checked against IGoR. In a later analysis, hypergeometric tests were used to score TCR-TCR, TCR-HLA and TCR-CMV co-occurrence, with a repertoire-size bias correction applied to TCR pairs. In a later analysis, false discovery rates were estimated by permuting HLA or CMV assignments 20 times. In a later analysis, co-occurring TCRs were grouped using DBSCAN, with TCRdist sequence similarity added in when clustering inside HLA-allele-positive subsets. Repertoires with fewer than 30,000 or more than 120,000 public chains were left out of co-occurrence clustering, as were a handful of repertoires with anomalous nucleotide sharing. The table was pulled from immuneACCESS by TCRdb, which kept in-frame rearrangements only. Such tables lose some clones; where checked, under half of the loss comes from unresolved V genes, and the rest has no known cause. V and J calls and clone size are as listed in that table; D and trimming were resolved from the DNA. In all, the sample holds 90,000 to 150,000 clones, and 65% to 80% of those were seen once. Together, the top ten hold roughly 4% of the sample.

Study-wide conclusions, independent of this receptor: HLA typing was unavailable for some donors at each locus, so association tests used only the typed subset. The earlier analysis of some 540 of the donors excluded roughly 17 rarely observed V segments, including chromosome 9 orphons, because counts were too low. According to a later analysis, TCR association rates differed among HLA loci, with DRB1 alleles showing the most associated TCRs and HLA-C alleles showing the fewest. In a later analysis, HLA-associated TCR beta chains showed more clonal expansion and lower generation probabilities than non-associated chains that were equally common. A cluster of highly shared sequence variants was judged likely to be a technical artifact of the sequencing pipeline. The classifier was reported to diagnose cytomegalovirus status with high specificity and sensitivity in both the original and validation cohorts. While some public TCRs were present in many individuals, most TCR sequences turned up only very rarely across donors. A later genetic analysis reported fewer N-insertions in productive TCRs among donors in an Asian-associated ancestry cluster than the roughly 690-donor mean. Most CMV-associated TCR beta chains appeared to be HLA-restricted in a later analysis, and the HLA associations seemed to be driven largely by CMV exposure. A total of 150 or so TCR beta chains were listed by the study as associated with cytomegalovirus. Several of the top co-occurrence clusters appeared to be linked to parvovirus B19, influenza, CMV and Epstein-Barr virus, according to a later analysis. The cohort was sequenced for TCR beta chains only, and without alpha or paired-chain data the features that could be detected were limited. An association between a missense DCLRE1C variant and V-gene and J-gene trimming of TCR beta chains was found in a later genetic analysis and replicated in an independent cohort. In vitro tests confirmed that three of the cytomegalovirus-associated TCR beta chains recognize cytomegalovirus antigens. The only immune exposure information available for the cohort was CMV serostatus. The presence/absence analyses assumed that sequencing depth was roughly uniform across donors, and that assumption may not be true. A later analysis associated about 17,000 TCR beta sequences with specific HLA alleles at a false discovery rate of 0.05. Linkage disequilibrium might explain the correlated functional status among segregating V segments, but an unknown experimental factor could not be ruled out. In an earlier analysis of 450 to 750 of the donors, most TCR beta V segments appeared in productive rearrangements about 87% or about 30% of the time, broadly matching IMGT annotations. The authors suggested that the approach could potentially be extended to other disease states and immunological phenotypes. A further reported finding was that TCR beta sequences accurately predicted the HLA-A and HLA-B alleles for most subjects in the first cohort. Assigning TCR associations to individual alleles was difficult when HLA alleles, especially DR and DQ, strongly co-occurred.

In total, 500 to 700 healthy bone marrow donors made up the cohort. Cohort members were all nominally healthy when sampled, although unrecorded immune exposures were likely present. Of the roughly 720 cohort members, roughly 300 had positive CMV serostatus and about 360 had negative CMV serostatus, and CMV serostatus was not recorded for the donor. Each donor provided a peripheral blood sample, and peripheral blood mononuclear cells were used for TCR beta sequencing. The Qiagen DNeasy Blood Extraction Kit was used to extract genomic DNA from the blood cell samples. The sequence was collected from a human donor in good health. Sequencing was performed on PBMCs.

Read as DNA, the sequence is TGTGCCACTGGGACTAGCGGGAGGGCCGCTGAGCAGTTCTTC. Its product reads: CATGTSGRAAEQFF. Recombination linked TRBV6-1 to TRBJ2-1, with 16 bases matching TRBD2. CDR1 MNHNS and CDR2 SASEGT are derived from the germline V gene. The CDR3 contains 14 residues, cysteine and phenylalanine counted. Just CDR3 DNA is preserved here, 42 bases in frame from base 1. V lost 10 bases and J lost 9 bases, and the count of bases not matched to a germline gene is 6.